The entry below describes one TCR beta chain. This sample was included in a study of brain T cells in children with intractable seizures. Time point reported: blood from clinic visit 5 months post-surgery; TSC patient then seizure free. The repertoire was sequenced with immunoSEQ multiplex PCR; TCRdb's copy has only in-frame clones and lacks some. The sample lists approximately 330,000 clones, over 90% occurring once. V lost 2 bases and J lost 2; bases outside the gene matches: 8. Germline CDR1 reads KGHDR; CDR2 reads SFDVKD. The CDR3 loop spans 17 amino acids. The chain employs TRBV24-1 and TRBJ2-5; 9 nucleotides match TRBD2. The receptor's source is a boy under three years old with tuberous sclerosis and intractable seizures. The sequencing used peripheral blood, collected 4 to 6 months after surgery. Written as DNA, the CDR3 is TGTGCCACCAGTGATTCCCAGGGACTAGCTGGGCAAGAGACCCAGTACTTC. Amino acids: CATSDSQGLAGQETQYF.